The next 5 T cell receptor beta chains were all read from a single sample in a study of shared clonotypes between healthy human individuals. Profiled with immunoSEQ multiplex PCR; TCRdb holds only in-frame clones, not every one. The data contain 950,000 to 1,300,000 clones, roughly 80% of them seen just once; the ten biggest clones take up about 1.5%. The sample was memory CD4+ T cells sorted from blood. Subset described: CD45RA-negative fraction. These receptors were taken from a man aged 18-30 years in good health.

On this clone: Other DNA sequences in the sample encode the same CDR3. The chain has TRBV20-1 and TRBJ2-3; D call uncertain. The germline V gene has CDR1 DFQATT and CDR2 SNEGSKA (reference sequence). CDR3 length: 8 amino acids. Trimming took off 7 bases at V and 5 bases at J, with 1 base between the two ends. The DNA of the CDR3 is TGCAGTGTAGATACGCAGTATTTT. Protein: CSVDTQYF.

This clone has a handful of counts. The chain has TRBV30 and TRBJ1-5; D not certain. Germline loops: CDR1 GTSNPN, CDR2 SVGIG (reference sequence). The CDR3 is made up of 12 amino acids. V was cut by 2 bases and J by 11 bases, with 13 bases left in between. The CDR3 spells CAWSSGPKTQHF. In nucleotides, the CDR3 is TGTGCCTGGAGTTCGGGCCCTAAGACCCAGCATTTT.

This clone has just a few counts. The chain carries TRBV2 and TRBJ2-5; 7 bases are shared with TRBD2. The CDR3 contains 19 residues. Germline CDR1 reads SNHLY; CDR2 reads FYNNEI. V was pared by 3 bases and J by 0 bases, with 16 bases of the junction left unmatched. CDR3 sequence (DNA): TGTGCCAGCAGTGACGGGCGGGAGAGGTCGCGGGGGTACCAAGAGACCCAGTACTTC. This gives the protein CASSDGRERSRGYQETQYF.

The chain links TRBV7-2 to TRBJ2-2; TRBD2 matches 9 bases. CDR3 size: 18 residues. Germline loops: CDR1 SGHTA, CDR2 FQGNSA. Trimming at V came to 2 bases and at J to 4 bases, leaving 11 bases not matched to a gene. CDR3 sequence reads: CASSLRGLAGFGTGELFF. CDR3 in DNA: TGTGCCAGCAGCTTAAGGGGGCTAGCGGGATTCGGCACCGGGGAGCTGTTTTTT.

The chain joins TRBV10-3 to TRBJ2-1; D is unresolved. The CDR3 sequence is 11 residues long. From germline, CDR1 is ENHRY and CDR2 SYGVKD. V shed 10 bases and J shed 5 bases, with 9 bases lying between them. The DNA of the CDR3 is TGTGCCAGCCTCATGGACAATGAGCAGTTCTTC. Translating it yields CASLMDNEQFF.